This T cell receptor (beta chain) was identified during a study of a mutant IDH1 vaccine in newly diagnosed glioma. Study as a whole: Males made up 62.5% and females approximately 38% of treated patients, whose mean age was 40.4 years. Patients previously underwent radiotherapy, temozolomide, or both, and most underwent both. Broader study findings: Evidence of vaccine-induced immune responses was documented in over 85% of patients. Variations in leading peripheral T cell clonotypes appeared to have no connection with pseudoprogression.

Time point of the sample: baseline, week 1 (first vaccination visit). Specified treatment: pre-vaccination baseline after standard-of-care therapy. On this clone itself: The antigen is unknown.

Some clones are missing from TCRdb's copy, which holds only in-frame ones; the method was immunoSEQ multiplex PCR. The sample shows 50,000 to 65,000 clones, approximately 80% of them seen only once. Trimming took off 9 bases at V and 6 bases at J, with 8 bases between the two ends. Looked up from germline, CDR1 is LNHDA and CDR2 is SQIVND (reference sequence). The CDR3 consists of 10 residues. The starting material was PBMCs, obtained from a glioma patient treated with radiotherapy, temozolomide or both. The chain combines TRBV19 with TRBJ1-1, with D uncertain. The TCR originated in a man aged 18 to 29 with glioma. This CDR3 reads CASWASEAFF. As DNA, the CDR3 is TGTGCCAGCTGGGCGTCTGAAGCTTTCTTT.